The present TCR beta chain was sequenced within a study of chemoradiotherapy in HPV16-positive cancers. Trimming removed 2 bases at V and 8 bases at J, with 15 bases between. CDR1 MGHRA and CDR2 YSYEKL come from the germline V gene. This CDR3 contains 14 residues. Only in-frame clones appear in the TCRdb table, and some are missing; sequencing was by immunoSEQ multiplex PCR. Of roughly 9,300 clones listed, about 83% are singletons. The sequence was collected from a human donor with HPV-associated anogenital cancer. The sequencing here drew on blood, taken from a patient who underwent chemoradiotherapy. This chain links TRBV4-1 with TRBJ1-2; possibly TRBD1 for D (6 bases). CDR3 in DNA: TGCGCCAGCAGCCAACAAACAGGGTTGGGGGGCTACACCTTC. Residues: CASSQQTGLGGYTF.